This TCR beta chain was sequenced during a study of blood T cell repertoires in COVID-19. Overall study context: Both acute and convalescent COVID-19 samples were obtained from the United States, Italy and Spain. Sample material is recorded as cDNA or gDNA derived from T cells, B-cell-depleted T cells, or PBMCs.

This CDR3 contains 14 residues. V trimming: 3 bases; J trimming: 3 bases; junction bases outside the gene matches: 2. Germline CDR1 SEHNR, CDR2 FQNEAQ (reference sequence). Original data processing: Amplification of reference gene primers was used by the study to estimate nucleated cell counts. The method was immunoSEQ multiplex PCR; TCRdb's version includes in-frame clones alone and lacks a portion of them. The D gene and trimming were derived from the DNA, and the V and J assignments and clone size from that table. Of roughly 26,000 clones listed, around two thirds were seen once; the top ten hold 7.3%.

The sample consisted of peripheral blood. This clonotype originated in a man aged 55 to 70 with active or convalescent COVID-19. This chain uses TRBV7-9 with TRBJ2-3; the match to TRBD1 covers 8 bases. Here the CDR3 reads CASSLDRETDTQYF. The CDR3 DNA reads TGTGCCAGCAGCTTGGACAGGGAGACAGATACGCAGTATTTT.